This T cell receptor (beta chain) was found in a study of CD8+CD57+ T cells in acquired aplastic anemia. There are 15 residues in the CDR3. V was clipped by 4 bases and J by 2 bases, with 14 bases between them. Looked up from germline, CDR1 is MGHRA and CDR2 is YSYEKL. Patients chosen for sequencing had shown CD8+CD57+ cell expansion by flow cytometry. This clonotype showed up many times. TCR beta VDJ and CDR3 were profiled, and genomic DNA was the template. TCRdb processed the reads anew with MiXCR; each CDR3 protein has one entry. The sample shows 170,000 or so distinct CDR3 sequences, about 60% of them seen only once.

This sequence was found in a human donor with aplastic anemia. The sequenced material came from sorted CD4+, CD8+, or CD8+CD57+ T cells (not recorded which) from PBMCs. This sequence joins TRBV4-1 and TRBJ1-1, with D unclear. This CDR3 reads CASSLHGSRNTEAFF. CDR3 DNA sequence: TGCGCCAGCAGCCTACATGGGTCGCGAAACACTGAAGCTTTCTTT.